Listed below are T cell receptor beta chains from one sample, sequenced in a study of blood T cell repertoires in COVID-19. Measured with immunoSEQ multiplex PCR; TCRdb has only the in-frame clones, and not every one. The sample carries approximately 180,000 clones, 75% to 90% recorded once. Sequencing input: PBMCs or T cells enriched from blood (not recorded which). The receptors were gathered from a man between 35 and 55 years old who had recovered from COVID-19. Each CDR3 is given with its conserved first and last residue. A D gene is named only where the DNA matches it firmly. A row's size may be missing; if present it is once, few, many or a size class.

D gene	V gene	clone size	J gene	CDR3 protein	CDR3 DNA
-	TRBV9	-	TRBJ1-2	CASTPKPVFDRNYGYTF	TGTGCCAGCACCCCTAAACCTGTGTTTGATAGAAACTATGGCTACACCTTC
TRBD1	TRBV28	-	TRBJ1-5	CASSFSDRDQPQHF	TGTGCCAGCAGTTTTTCAGACAGGGACCAGCCCCAGCATTTT
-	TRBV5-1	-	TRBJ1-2	CASSLDKRHGYTF	TGCGCCAGCAGCTTGGACAAGCGGCATGGCTACACCTTC
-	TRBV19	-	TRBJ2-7	CASSIAGRDTYEQYF	TGTGCCAGTAGTATTGCGGGGAGGGACACCTACGAGCAGTACTTC
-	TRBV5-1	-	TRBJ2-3	CASSLSSGTDTQYF	TGCGCCAGCAGCTTGTCCAGCGGCACAGATACGCAGTATTTT
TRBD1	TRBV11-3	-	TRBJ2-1	CASSPTGSSYNEQFF	TGTGCCAGCAGCCCGACAGGGAGCTCCTACAATGAGCAGTTCTTC
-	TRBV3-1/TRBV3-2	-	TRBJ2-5	CASSQMPQASETQYF	TGTGCCAGCAGCCAAATGCCCCAGGCCTCTGAGACCCAGTACTTC
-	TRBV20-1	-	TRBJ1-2	CSALLDTLYTF	TGCAGTGCTCTTCTCGACACCCTTTACACCTTC
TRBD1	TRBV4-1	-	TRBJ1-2	CASRPSRDRGSYGYTF	TGCGCCAGCAGACCTTCCCGGGACAGGGGATCCTATGGCTACACCTTC
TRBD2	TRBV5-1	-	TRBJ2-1	CASSLGPLLRENYNEQFF	TGCGCCAGCAGCTTGGGGCCCCTTTTGCGGGAGAACTACAATGAGCAGTTCTTC
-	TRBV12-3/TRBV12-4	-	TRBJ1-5	CASSGPNQPQHF	TGTGCCAGCAGTGGCCCCAATCAGCCCCAGCATTTT
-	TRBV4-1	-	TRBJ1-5	CASSRVGVQPQHF	TGCGCCAGCAGCCGAGTCGGGGTTCAGCCCCAGCATTTT
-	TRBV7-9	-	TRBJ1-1	CADEVNTEAFF	TGTGCCGACGAGGTGAACACTGAAGCTTTCTTT
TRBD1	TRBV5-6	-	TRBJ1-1	CASSDGTANTEAFF	TGTGCCAGCAGCGACGGGACAGCCAACACTGAAGCTTTCTTT
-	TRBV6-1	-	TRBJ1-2	CASSEALGDRGYTF	TGTGCCAGCAGTGAAGCGCTAGGGGATCGTGGCTACACCTTC
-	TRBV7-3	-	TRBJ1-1	CASSLKPGDTEAFF	TGTGCCAGCAGCTTAAAACCGGGTGACACTGAAGCTTTCTTT
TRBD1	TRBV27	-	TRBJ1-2	CASSLMAGGTNYGYTF	TGTGCCAGCAGTTTAATGGCAGGGGGCACGAACTATGGCTACACCTTC
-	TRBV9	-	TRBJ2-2	CATNPGTGELFF	TGTGCCACCAACCCAGGGACCGGGGAGCTGTTTTTT
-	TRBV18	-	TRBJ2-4	CASSLRDTVAKNIQYF	TGTGCCAGCTCACTCCGGGACACTGTAGCCAAAAACATTCAGTACTTC
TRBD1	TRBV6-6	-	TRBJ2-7	CASSPPGQNSYEQYF	TGTGCCAGCAGCCCACCGGGACAGAACTCCTACGAGCAGTACTTC
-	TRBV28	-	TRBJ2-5	CASSLNPQETQYF	TGTGCCAGCAGTTTAAACCCCCAGGAGACCCAGTACTTC
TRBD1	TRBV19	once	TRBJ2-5	CASRETGQGKRTQYF	TGTGCCAGTAGGGAGACAGGACAGGGGAAGAGAACCCAGTACTTC
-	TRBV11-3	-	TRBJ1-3	CASSLAPGNTIYF	TGTGCCAGCAGTCTAGCACCGGGAAACACCATATATTTT
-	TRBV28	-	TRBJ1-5	CASRTGNRANQPQHF	TGTGCCAGCAGAACAGGGAATAGGGCCAATCAGCCCCAGCATTTT